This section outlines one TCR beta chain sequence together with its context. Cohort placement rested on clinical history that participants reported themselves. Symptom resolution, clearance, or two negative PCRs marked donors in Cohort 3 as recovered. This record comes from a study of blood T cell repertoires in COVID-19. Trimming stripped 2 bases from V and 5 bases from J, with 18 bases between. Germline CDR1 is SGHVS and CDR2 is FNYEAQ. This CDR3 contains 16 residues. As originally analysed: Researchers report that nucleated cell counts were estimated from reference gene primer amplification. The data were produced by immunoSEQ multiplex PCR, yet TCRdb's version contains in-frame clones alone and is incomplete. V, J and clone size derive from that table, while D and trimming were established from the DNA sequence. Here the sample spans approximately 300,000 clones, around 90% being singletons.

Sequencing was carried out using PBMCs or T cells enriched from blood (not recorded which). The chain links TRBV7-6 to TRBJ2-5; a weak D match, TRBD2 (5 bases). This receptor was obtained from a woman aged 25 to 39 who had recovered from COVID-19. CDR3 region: CASSLSLADPEETQYF. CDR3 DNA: TGTGCCAGCAGCTTAAGTCTAGCAGATCCCGAGGAGACCCAGTACTTC.